This TCR beta chain was profiled in a study of brain T cells in children with intractable seizures. Study outcomes and limitations: Absence of clones before surgery may stem from lower sequencing depth. HCMV serostatus was not known, and viral specificity came from CDR3 similarity only.

A remark on this clone: Its target is unknown.

This CDR3 contains 15 residues. Germline V gene lookup returns CDR1 SEHNR and CDR2 FQNEAQ (reference sequence). The V and J ends lost 0 bases and 4 bases respectively, with 13 bases between them. The time point is: blood from clinic visit 5 months post-surgery; TSC patient then seizure free. Surgery cases with the highest brain T cell transcript signatures were chosen for sequencing. Pre-surgery treatment included at least one anti-epileptic drug. Profiled with immunoSEQ multiplex PCR; TCRdb holds only in-frame clones, not every one. Found here are about 350,000 clones, over 90% of them singletons; the top ten hold around 5%.

This chain links TRBV7-9 with TRBJ2-7, with D possibly being TRBD2 (5 bases). Sequencing was performed on peripheral blood, taken 4 to 5 months after surgery. This sequence was found in a boy in the first two years of life with tuberous sclerosis and intractable seizures. DNA of the CDR3: TGTGCCAGCAGCTTAGCCAAGCCGGCGGGTTACGAGCAGTACTTC. Protein: CASSLAKPAGYEQYF.